A selection of T cell receptor beta chains follows, all from one sample in a study of memory CD4+ T cells and cytomegalovirus serostatus. Libraries were prepared by immunoSEQ multiplex PCR; TCRdb keeps only in-frame clonotypes and omits some of them. Of 50,000 to 75,000 clones listed, around four fifths are singletons. The source material was memory CD4+ T cells from blood. These receptors were collected from an adult in good health and CMV-seronegative. Each CDR3 is given with its conserved first and last residue. D genes are given only for firm matches. Not every row has a clone size; where given, it reads once, few, many or a size class.

CDR3nt	CDR3aa	j_gene	v_gene	abundance	d_gene
TGTGCCAGCAGGACAGGGGCTCCCTCCTACGAGCAGTACTTC	CASRTGAPSYEQYF	TRBJ2-7	TRBV6-6	.	TRBD1
TGTGCCAGCAATTGGGGGACTAGAGAAGTCACCGGGGAGCTGTTTTTT	CASNWGTREVTGELFF	TRBJ2-2	TRBV6-6	.	TRBD2
TGTGCCAGCAGCCCCGCTGGAAACACCATATATTTT	CASSPAGNTIYF	TRBJ1-3	TRBV5-5	.	.
TGTGCCTGGAGTGTACAGGGGGTTACTGAAGCTTTCTTT	CAWSVQGVTEAFF	TRBJ1-1	TRBV30	few	TRBD1
TGTGCCAGTAGTATAAATCGGGGATCACCCCTCCACTTT	CASSINRGSPLHF	TRBJ1-6	TRBV19	.	.
TGTGCCAGCAGCCCGGGACAGCCGATAGCCAAAAACATTCAGTACTTC	CASSPGQPIAKNIQYF	TRBJ2-4	TRBV5-8	.	TRBD1
TGTGCCAGCAGCCCAACAGGGGACACTGAAGCTTTCTTT	CASSPTGDTEAFF	TRBJ1-1	TRBV6-6	.	TRBD1
TGCAGTGCGCCACAAAACACTGAAGCTTTCTTT	CSAPQNTEAFF	TRBJ1-1	TRBV20-1	.	.
TGTGCCAGCAGCTTAGGTGCTGGGACAGATACGCAGTATTTT	CASSLGAGTDTQYF	TRBJ2-3	TRBV7-3	few	.
TGTGCCAGCAGTGGAGGCGGGGGGCGTGGGGAGACCCAGTACTTC	CASSGGGGRGETQYF	TRBJ2-5	TRBV2	few	TRBD2
TGTGCCAGCAGCCCCGGTGGGGGCACAGATACGCAGTATTTT	CASSPGGGTDTQYF	TRBJ2-3	TRBV7-9	.	.
TGCGCCAGCAGTTCTTACAGGGGGTTCTTACTTGGAAACACCATATATTTT	CASSSYRGFLLGNTIYF	TRBJ1-3	TRBV10-1	.	TRBD1
TGTGCCAGCAGCCTCGGAGCGGGAGTTGAGCAGTTCTTC	CASSLGAGVEQFF	TRBJ2-1	TRBV7-2	.	TRBD2
TGTGCCAGCAGCCCGACAGGGAAGGGAGAAAAACTGTTTTTT	CASSPTGKGEKLFF	TRBJ1-4	TRBV7-7	.	TRBD1
TGTGCCAGCAGCTTAAGGGGTTATTCACCCCTCCACTTT	CASSLRGYSPLHF	TRBJ1-6	TRBV11-1	.	.
TGTGCCAGCAGGACTAGCGGGGGGAATGAGCAGTTCTTC	CASRTSGGNEQFF	TRBJ2-1	TRBV7-9	few	TRBD2
TGTGCCAGCAGCGCGACAGGGAACGAGCAGTACTTC	CASSATGNEQYF	TRBJ2-7	TRBV7-9	.	TRBD1
TGTGCCAGCAGTGAAGCAAGGAATCAGCCCCAGCATTTT	CASSEARNQPQHF	TRBJ1-5	TRBV6-1	few	.
TGTGCAAGTCGCTTAGTTTTACGAGGGACGGGACAGGTGGAAGAAGCTTTCTTT	CASRLVLRGTGQVEEAFF	TRBJ1-1	TRBV12-2	.	.
TGTGCCAGCAGCTTGTCTAGCGGGAAATCCTACGAGCAGTACTTC	CASSLSSGKSYEQYF	TRBJ2-7	TRBV11-2	.	TRBD2
TGTGCCAGCATGCCTGACGCGGGGGGCTACACCTTC	CASMPDAGGYTF	TRBJ1-2	TRBV2	.	.
TGTGCCAGCAGCCGATTCTCCGGGACCTATGGCTACACCTTC	CASSRFSGTYGYTF	TRBJ1-2	TRBV5-6	.	.
TGTGCCACCTCAAGGCAGGGCACAGATACGCAGTATTTT	CATSRQGTDTQYF	TRBJ2-3	TRBV5-6	.	.
TGTGCCAGCAGCGCCAGCCGGGCCCGGGGGATTCAAGAGACCCAGTACTTC	CASSASRARGIQETQYF	TRBJ2-5	TRBV14	.	.
TGTGCTAGTCAGGGGGCAGGGTTGAGCAATCAGCCCCAGCATTTT	CASQGAGLSNQPQHF	TRBJ1-5	TRBV12-5	.	TRBD1
TGCAGTGCTAGACTTGCAGATACGCAGTATTTT	CSARLADTQYF	TRBJ2-3	TRBV20-1	medium-sized	.